Listed below are T cell receptor beta chains from one sample, sequenced in a study of T cells after yellow fever vaccination. TCRdb redid the calling of the 5' RACE reads with MiXCR, one entry per CDR3 protein. This table has a few hundred thousand distinct CDR3 sequences, approximately 4% appearing once. The source material was PBMCs, sampled 5 days after the yellow fever booster vaccination. The receptor set was obtained from a man aged 18 to 30 who received the YFV17D yellow fever vaccine. CDR3s include the opening cysteine and the closing phenylalanine or tryptophan.

V gene: TRBV25-1; J gene: TRBJ2-3; CDR3 protein: CASSDDRGDNTDTQYF
V gene: TRBV7-3; J gene: TRBJ1-6; CDR3 protein: CASSLEPLYNSPLHF
V gene: TRBV5-1; J gene: TRBJ2-4; CDR3 protein: CASSLEGLENIQYF
V gene: TRBV7-2; J gene: TRBJ2-1; CDR3 protein: CASSPQGLLTVSSYNEQFF
V gene: TRBV5-4; J gene: TRBJ1-2; CDR3 protein: CASSWGDYGYTF
V gene: TRBV4-3; J gene: TRBJ1-4; CDR3 protein: CASSQERQRGQIHEKLFF
V gene: TRBV24-1; J gene: TRBJ2-5; CDR3 protein: CATSDFRQTQYF
V gene: TRBV9; J gene: TRBJ2-3; CDR3 protein: CASSVDSYSTDTQYF
V gene: TRBV4-1; J gene: TRBJ1-1; CDR3 protein: CASSQTDTLNTEAFF
V gene: TRBV7-8; J gene: TRBJ2-2; CDR3 protein: CASSPRGIGELFF
V gene: TRBV20-1; J gene: TRBJ1-4; CDR3 protein: CSAYTGTNEKLFF
V gene: TRBV7-9; J gene: TRBJ1-2; CDR3 protein: CASSLGNRPNYGYTF
V gene: TRBV6-5; J gene: TRBJ1-1; CDR3 protein: CASILTGRGTEAFF
V gene: TRBV10-3; J gene: TRBJ2-2; CDR3 protein: CAISGAGTNTGELFF
V gene: TRBV2; J gene: TRBJ1-2; CDR3 protein: CASRVRVNYGYTF
V gene: TRBV20-1; J gene: TRBJ2-5; CDR3 protein: CSARDRLRLETQYF
V gene: TRBV11-2; J gene: TRBJ2-1; CDR3 protein: CASSPRDRVYNEQFF
V gene: TRBV29-1; J gene: TRBJ1-2; CDR3 protein: CSVVIGLPQDYGYTF
V gene: TRBV7-2; J gene: TRBJ1-3; CDR3 protein: CASSAQSSGNTIYF
V gene: TRBV3-1; J gene: TRBJ2-2; CDR3 protein: CASSQDQNTGELFF
V gene: TRBV6-2/TRBV6-3; J gene: TRBJ2-5; CDR3 protein: CASSSRTYGTEKETQYF
V gene: TRBV5-1; J gene: TRBJ2-5; CDR3 protein: CASSLERGVQETQYF
V gene: TRBV7-9; J gene: TRBJ2-1; CDR3 protein: CASSLVRRALRGNEQFF
V gene: TRBV7-2; J gene: TRBJ2-1; CDR3 protein: CASSLVSDRLNEQFF
V gene: TRBV9; J gene: TRBJ2-3; CDR3 protein: CASSGASTDTQYF
V gene: TRBV20-1; J gene: TRBJ2-5; CDR3 protein: CSALQGSATQYF
V gene: TRBV27; J gene: TRBJ2-5; CDR3 protein: CASSLSSAAWAQYF
V gene: TRBV4-3; J gene: TRBJ1-3; CDR3 protein: CASSQDTAADGNTIYF
V gene: TRBV30; J gene: TRBJ2-3; CDR3 protein: CAWSVEGGSPDTQYF
V gene: TRBV19; J gene: TRBJ2-3; CDR3 protein: CASSIPSGDLTDTQYF
V gene: TRBV20-1; J gene: TRBJ2-5; CDR3 protein: CSATTGTSEETQYF
V gene: TRBV7-9; J gene: TRBJ1-1; CDR3 protein: CASSLGAWGEAFF
V gene: TRBV4-3; J gene: TRBJ1-2; CDR3 protein: CASSQDSVSHYGYTF
V gene: TRBV24-1; J gene: TRBJ2-1; CDR3 protein: CATTDHSSYNEQFF
V gene: TRBV4-3; J gene: TRBJ1-1; CDR3 protein: CASSQSRNTEAFF
V gene: TRBV15; J gene: TRBJ1-4; CDR3 protein: CATGQENEKLFF
V gene: TRBV5-1; J gene: TRBJ2-5; CDR3 protein: CASSLSPVQETQYF
V gene: TRBV28; J gene: TRBJ1-5; CDR3 protein: CASSLGGQGVNQPQHF
V gene: TRBV6-2/TRBV6-3; J gene: TRBJ1-1; CDR3 protein: CASTPTGAKTEAFF
V gene: TRBV10-3; J gene: TRBJ1-3; CDR3 protein: CAISDFREAGNTIYF
V gene: TRBV2; J gene: TRBJ2-5; CDR3 protein: CASGLAGTQYF
V gene: TRBV5-1; J gene: TRBJ1-1; CDR3 protein: CASSPYGVNTEAFF
V gene: TRBV5-1; J gene: TRBJ2-7; CDR3 protein: CASSSEGNFEYEQYF
V gene: TRBV7-2; J gene: TRBJ2-2; CDR3 protein: CASSLGLAGITGELFF
V gene: TRBV20-1; J gene: TRBJ1-4; CDR3 protein: CSAPEIGLGGEKLFF
V gene: TRBV19; J gene: TRBJ2-1; CDR3 protein: CASSLTIGIDNEQFF